This T cell receptor (beta chain) was recorded in a study of T cell changes during pregnancy in multiple sclerosis. The assay was immunoSEQ multiplex PCR, and TCRdb's table has in-frame clones only and misses some. The repertoire holds over 50,000 clones, with around nine tenths as singletons. The CDR3 sequence is 16 residues long. Germline V lookup: CDR1 SGHTA, CDR2 FQGNSA. V shed 5 bases, J shed 2 bases, and the junction held 9 bases outside the gene matches. The chain has TRBV7-2 and TRBJ2-3, with TRBD2 matching over 8 bases. Here the sequenced sample was peripheral blood, taken in the third trimester of pregnancy. This TCR was sampled from a female donor in good health, enrolled as a control in a pregnancy study. CDR3 residues: CASSPRGGGPTDTQYF. The CDR3, as DNA: TGTGCCAGCAGCCCACGGGGCGGGGGGCCCACAGATACGCAGTATTTT.